The present entry profiles one TCR beta chain with its context. The target antigen is unknown. The record originates from a study of vaccination and CD4 T cells after COVID-19. Cultured CD4+ T cell DNA underwent sequencing with the Oncomine TCR Beta short-read assay. One entry per CDR3 protein, called by TCRdb with MiXCR from the PCR reads. This table has some 25,000 distinct CDR3 sequences, roughly 62% appearing once. The CDR3 is 13 amino acids. CDR1 SGHRS and CDR2 YFSETQ come from the germline V gene. The V and J ends lost 4 bases and 6 bases respectively, with 13 bases between them. Regarding treatment: roughly 11-day PBMC culture with coronavirus spike peptide pools or control peptides (ViraFEST assay).

V gene TRBV5-1 combines with J gene TRBJ1-2, with D maybe TRBD1 (6 bases). Sample: CD4+ T cells from blood, cultured in vitro, taken after SARS-CoV-2 vaccination. The source of this sequence is a human donor who received a COVID-19 vaccine. Written as DNA, the CDR3 is TGCGCCAGCAGCACCGGGGGCGGAGATGGCTACACCTTC. As protein: CASSTGGGDGYTF.